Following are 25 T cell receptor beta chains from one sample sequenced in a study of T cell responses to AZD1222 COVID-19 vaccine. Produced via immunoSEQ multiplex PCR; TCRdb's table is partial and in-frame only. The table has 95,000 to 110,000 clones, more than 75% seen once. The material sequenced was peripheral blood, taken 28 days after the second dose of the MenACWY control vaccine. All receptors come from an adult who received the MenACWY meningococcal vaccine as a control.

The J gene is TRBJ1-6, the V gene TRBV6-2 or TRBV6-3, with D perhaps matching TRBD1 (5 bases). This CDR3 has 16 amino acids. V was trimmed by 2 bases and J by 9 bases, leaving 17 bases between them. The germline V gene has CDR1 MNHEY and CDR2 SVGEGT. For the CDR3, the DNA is TGTGCCAGCAGTTACCGGATCCAGGCAGGGCCTTCACCCCTCCACTTT. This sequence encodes CASSYRIQAGPSPLHF.

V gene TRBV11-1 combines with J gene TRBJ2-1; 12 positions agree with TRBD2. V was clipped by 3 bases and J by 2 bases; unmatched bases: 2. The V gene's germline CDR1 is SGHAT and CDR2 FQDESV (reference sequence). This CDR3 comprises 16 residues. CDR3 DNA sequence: TGTGCCAGCAGCTTGTGGACTAGCGGGGCCTACAATGAGCAGTTCTTC. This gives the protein CASSLWTSGAYNEQFF.

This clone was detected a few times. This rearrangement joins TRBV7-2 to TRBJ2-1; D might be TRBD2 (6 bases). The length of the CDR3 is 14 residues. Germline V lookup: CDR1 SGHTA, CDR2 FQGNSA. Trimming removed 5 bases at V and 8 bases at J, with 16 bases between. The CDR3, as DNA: TGTGCCAGCAGCGCCTGGGGGGTAGGCGATGAGCAGTTCTTC. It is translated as CASSAWGVGDEQFF.

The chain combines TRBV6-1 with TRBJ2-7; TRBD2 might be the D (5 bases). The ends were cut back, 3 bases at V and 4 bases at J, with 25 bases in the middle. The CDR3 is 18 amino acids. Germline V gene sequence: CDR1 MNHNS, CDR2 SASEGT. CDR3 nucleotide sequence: TGTGCCAGCAGTGACCAATCTGAACTCTATTCCGGGGTTTACGAGCAGTACTTC. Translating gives CASSDQSELYSGVYEQYF.

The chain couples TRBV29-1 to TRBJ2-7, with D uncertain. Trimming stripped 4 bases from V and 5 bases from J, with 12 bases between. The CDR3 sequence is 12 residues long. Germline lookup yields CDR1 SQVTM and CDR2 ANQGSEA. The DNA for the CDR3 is TGCAGCGTTGGGCCACCGGATCACGAGCAGTACTTC. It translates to CSVGPPDHEQYF.

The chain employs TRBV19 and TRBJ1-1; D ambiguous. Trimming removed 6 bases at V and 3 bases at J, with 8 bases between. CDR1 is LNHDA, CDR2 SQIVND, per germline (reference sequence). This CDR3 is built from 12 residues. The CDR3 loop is CASRNWDTEAFF. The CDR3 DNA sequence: TGTGCCAGTAGAAACTGGGACACTGAAGCTTTCTTT. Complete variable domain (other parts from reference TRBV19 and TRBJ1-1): DGGITQSPKYLFRKEGQNVTLSCEQNLNHDAMYWYRQDPGQGLRLIYYSQIVNDFQKGDIAEGYSVSREKKESFPLTVTSAQKNPTAFYLCASRNWDTEAFFGQGTRLTVV.

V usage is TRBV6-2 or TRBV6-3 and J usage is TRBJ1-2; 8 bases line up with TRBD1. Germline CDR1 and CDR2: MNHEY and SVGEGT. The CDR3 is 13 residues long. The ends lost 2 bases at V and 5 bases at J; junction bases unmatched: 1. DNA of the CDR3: TGTGCCAGCAGTTACACAGGGGGTTATGGCTACACCTTC. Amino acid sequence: CASSYTGGYGYTF.

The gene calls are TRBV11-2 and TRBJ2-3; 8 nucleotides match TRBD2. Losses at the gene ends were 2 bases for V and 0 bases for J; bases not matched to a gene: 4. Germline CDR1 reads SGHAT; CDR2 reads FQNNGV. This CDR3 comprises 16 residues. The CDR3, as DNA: TGTGCCAGCAGCTTAACTAGCGGTTTTAGCACAGATACGCAGTATTTT. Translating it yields CASSLTSGFSTDTQYF.

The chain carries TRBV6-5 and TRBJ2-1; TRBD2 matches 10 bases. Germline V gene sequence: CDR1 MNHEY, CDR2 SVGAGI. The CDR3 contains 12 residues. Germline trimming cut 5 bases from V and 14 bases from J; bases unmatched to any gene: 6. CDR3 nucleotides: TGTGCCAGCAGTCGAAGCGGGGGGGCCAAGTTCTTC. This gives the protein CASSRSGGAKFF.

DNA for the CDR3: TGCGCCAGCAGCTTGGAGGGGGCTTCCTACGAGCAGTACTTC. It codes for CASSLEGASYEQYF. The chain has TRBV5-1 and TRBJ2-7; 7 bases line up with TRBD1. V lost 0 bases to trimming and J lost 1 base; unmatched junction nucleotides: 1. The CDR3 is 14 amino acids. Germline values: CDR1 SGHRS, CDR2 YFSETQ.

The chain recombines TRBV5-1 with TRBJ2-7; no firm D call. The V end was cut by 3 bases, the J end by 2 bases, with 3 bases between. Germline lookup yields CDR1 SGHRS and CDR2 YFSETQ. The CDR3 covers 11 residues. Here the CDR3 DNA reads TGCGCCAGCAGCTCTGCCTACGAGCAGTACTTC. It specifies CASSSAYEQYF.

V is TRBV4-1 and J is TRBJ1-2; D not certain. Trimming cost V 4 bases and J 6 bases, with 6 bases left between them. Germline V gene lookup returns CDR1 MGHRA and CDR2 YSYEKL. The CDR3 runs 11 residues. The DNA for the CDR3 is TGCGCCAGCAGCCTATGGGATGGCTACACCTTC. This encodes CASSLWDGYTF.

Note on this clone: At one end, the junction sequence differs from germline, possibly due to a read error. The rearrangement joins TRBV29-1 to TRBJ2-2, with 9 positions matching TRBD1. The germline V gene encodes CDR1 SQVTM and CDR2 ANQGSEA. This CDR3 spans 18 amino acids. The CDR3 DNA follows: TGCAGCGTTGAAGTTCCACCGGGGACAGGGAGGAACGCCGGGGAGCTGTTTTTT. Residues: CSVEVPPGTGRNAGELFF.

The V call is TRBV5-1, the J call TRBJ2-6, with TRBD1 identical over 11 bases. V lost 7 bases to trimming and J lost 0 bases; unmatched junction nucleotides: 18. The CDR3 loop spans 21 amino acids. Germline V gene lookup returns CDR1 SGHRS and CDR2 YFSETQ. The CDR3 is CASQRGTGGTARSSGANVLTF. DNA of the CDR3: TGCGCCAGCCAGCGGGGGACAGGGGGTACGGCCCGGAGCTCTGGGGCCAACGTCCTGACTTTC.

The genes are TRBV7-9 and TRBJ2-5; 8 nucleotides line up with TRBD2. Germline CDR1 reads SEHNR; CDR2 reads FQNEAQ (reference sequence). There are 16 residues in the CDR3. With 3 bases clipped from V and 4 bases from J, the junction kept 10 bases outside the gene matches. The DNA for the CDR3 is TGTGCCAGCAGCTTCTTGGCGGGGGGTGGTGTAGAGACCCAGTACTTC. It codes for CASSFLAGGGVETQYF.

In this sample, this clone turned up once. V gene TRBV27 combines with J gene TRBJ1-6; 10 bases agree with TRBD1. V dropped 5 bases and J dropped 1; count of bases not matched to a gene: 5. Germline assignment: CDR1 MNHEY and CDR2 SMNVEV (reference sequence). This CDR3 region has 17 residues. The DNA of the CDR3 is TGTGCCAGCAGTCCGGACAGGGGGACGTCCTATAATTCACCCCTCCACTTT. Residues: CASSPDRGTSYNSPLHF.

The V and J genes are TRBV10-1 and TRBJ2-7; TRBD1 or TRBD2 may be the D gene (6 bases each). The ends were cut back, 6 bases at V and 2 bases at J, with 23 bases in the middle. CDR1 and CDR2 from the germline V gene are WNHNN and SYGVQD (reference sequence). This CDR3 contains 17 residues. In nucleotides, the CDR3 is TGCGCCAGCAGGTACAGGGTCAGTGGGAGGTGCCCCTACGAGCAGTACTTC. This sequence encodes CASRYRVSGRCPYEQYF.

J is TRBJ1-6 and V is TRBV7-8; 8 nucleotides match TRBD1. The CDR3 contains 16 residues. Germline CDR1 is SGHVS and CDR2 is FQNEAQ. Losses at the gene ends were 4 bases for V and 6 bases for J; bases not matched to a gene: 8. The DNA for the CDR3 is TGTGCCAGCAGCTCTCAGACAGGGGCTAGTAATTCACCCCTCCACTTT. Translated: CASSSQTGASNSPLHF.

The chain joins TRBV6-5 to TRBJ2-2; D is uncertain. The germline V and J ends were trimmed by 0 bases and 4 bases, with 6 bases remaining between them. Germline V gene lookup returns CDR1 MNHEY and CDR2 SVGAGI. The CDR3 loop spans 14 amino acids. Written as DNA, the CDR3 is TGTGCCAGCAGTTACTCTCAAGGCACCGGGGAGCTGTTTTTT. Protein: CASSYSQGTGELFF.

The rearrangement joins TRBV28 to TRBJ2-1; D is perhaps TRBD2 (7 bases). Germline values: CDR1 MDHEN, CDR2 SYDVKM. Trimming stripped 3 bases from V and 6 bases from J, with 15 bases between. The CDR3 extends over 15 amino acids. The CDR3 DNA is TGTGCCAGCAGTTTGGCGGTGGGAGGGGGCAATGAGCAGTTCTTC. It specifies CASSLAVGGGNEQFF.

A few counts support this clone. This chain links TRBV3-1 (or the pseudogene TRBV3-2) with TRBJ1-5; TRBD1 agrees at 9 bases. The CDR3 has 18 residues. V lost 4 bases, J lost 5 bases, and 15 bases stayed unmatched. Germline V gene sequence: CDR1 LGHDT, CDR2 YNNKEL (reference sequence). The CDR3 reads CASSPTRDRVAVDQPQHF. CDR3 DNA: TGTGCCAGCAGCCCGACCCGGGACAGGGTCGCGGTAGATCAGCCCCAGCATTTT.

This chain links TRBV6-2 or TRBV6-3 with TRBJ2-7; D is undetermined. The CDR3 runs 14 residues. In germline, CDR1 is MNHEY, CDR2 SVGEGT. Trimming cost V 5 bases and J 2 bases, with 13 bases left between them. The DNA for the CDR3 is TGTGCCAGCAGTCTAACTAACCCAACCTACGAGCAGTACTTC. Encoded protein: CASSLTNPTYEQYF.

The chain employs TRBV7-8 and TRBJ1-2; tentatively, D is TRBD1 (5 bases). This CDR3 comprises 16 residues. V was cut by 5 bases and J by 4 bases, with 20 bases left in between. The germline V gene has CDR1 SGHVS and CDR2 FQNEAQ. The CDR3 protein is CASSPPRGLYGYGYTF. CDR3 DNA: TGTGCCAGCAGCCCCCCTAGGGGACTCTACGGCTATGGCTACACCTTC.

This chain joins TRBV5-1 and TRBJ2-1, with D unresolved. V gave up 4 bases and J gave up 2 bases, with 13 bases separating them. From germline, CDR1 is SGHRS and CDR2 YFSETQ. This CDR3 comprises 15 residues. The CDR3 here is CASSPPTAAYNEQFF. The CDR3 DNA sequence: TGCGCCAGCAGCCCACCGACTGCCGCCTACAATGAGCAGTTCTTC. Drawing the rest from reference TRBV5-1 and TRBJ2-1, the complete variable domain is KAGVTQTPRYLIKTRGQQVTLSCSPISGHRSVSWYQQTPGQGLQFLFEYFSETQRNKGNFPGRFSGRQFSNSRSEMNVSTLELGDSALYLCASSPPTAAYNEQFFGPGTRLTVL.

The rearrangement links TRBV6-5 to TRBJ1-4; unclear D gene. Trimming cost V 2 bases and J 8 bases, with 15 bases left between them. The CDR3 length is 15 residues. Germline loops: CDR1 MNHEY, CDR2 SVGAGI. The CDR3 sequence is CASSYNGRKGEKLFF. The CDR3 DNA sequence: TGTGCCAGCAGTTACAATGGGAGGAAAGGGGAAAAACTGTTTTTT.